This passage covers 17 T cell receptor beta chains from one sample sequenced in a study of Tregs in tolerant kidney transplant recipients. The repertoire was sequenced with immunoSEQ multiplex PCR; TCRdb's copy has only in-frame clones and lacks some. Here the sample spans about 110,000 clones, nearly 90% being singletons. The material sequenced was CD4+ T cells from blood, taken before the transplant. The receptors come from a human donor who received a combined kidney and bone marrow transplant.

This chain's CDR3 is CASGRGGSSYEQYF. DNA of the CDR3: TGTGCCAGCGGCAGAGGGGGCAGTTCCTACGAGCAGTACTTC. The V gene is TRBV5-4, the J gene TRBJ2-7; 7 bases are shared with TRBD1. Trimming at V came to 7 bases and at J to 1 base, leaving 8 bases not matched to a gene. This CDR3 region has 14 residues. CDR1 SGHNT and CDR2 YYREEE come from the germline V gene (reference sequence).

V gene TRBV10-2 combines with J gene TRBJ2-1; 12 bases agree with TRBD2. J was trimmed by 8 bases and V by 7 bases; bases with no gene match: 6. Germline-derived CDR1 and CDR2 are WSHSY and SAAADI. CDR3 length equals 14 residues. CDR3 protein: CASTLAGGLDEQFF. The CDR3 bases are TGCGCCAGCACCCTAGCGGGGGGGTTAGATGAGCAGTTCTTC.

The V gene is TRBV5-1, the J gene TRBJ2-1, with 8 bases matching TRBD1. Looked up from germline, CDR1 is SGHRS and CDR2 is YFSETQ. The CDR3 extends over 15 amino acids. The ends lost 0 bases at V and 5 bases at J; junction bases unmatched: 4. The CDR3 sequence is CASSLDGTGNNEQFF. CDR3 sequence (DNA): TGCGCCAGCAGCTTGGACGGGACAGGAAACAATGAGCAGTTCTTC.

This chain connects TRBV28 to TRBJ2-3, with 9 bases lining up with TRBD2. The germline CDR1 and CDR2 sequences are MDHEN and SYDVKM. V dropped 6 bases and J dropped 5; count of bases not matched to a gene: 9. CDR3 length: 15 amino acids. The CDR3 nucleotides read TGTGCCAGCAGCCCCAGAGGAGCGGGAGGAGATACGCAGTATTTT. It codes for CASSPRGAGGDTQYF.

The count of this clone is one. The chain recombines TRBV5-4 with TRBJ2-5; 12 bases fit TRBD2. V was clipped by 0 bases and J by 5 bases; unmatched bases: 5. CDR3 length: 16 amino acids. From germline, CDR1 is SGHNT and CDR2 YYREEE (reference sequence). In nucleotides, the CDR3 is TGTGCCAGCAGCTTGGTGGCTAGCGGGAGGGGGGAGACCCAGTACTTC. Protein product: CASSLVASGRGETQYF.

This rearrangement joins TRBV28 to TRBJ2-1; tentatively, D is TRBD2 (6 bases). This CDR3 contains 15 residues. Germline CDR1 reads MDHEN; CDR2 reads SYDVKM. V lost 5 bases and J lost 2, with 13 bases in between. This CDR3 reads CASSPRGGAYNEQFF. The CDR3 nucleotides read TGTGCCAGCAGTCCAAGGGGCGGGGCCTACAATGAGCAGTTCTTC.

This clone was recorded only once. The chain uses TRBV2 and TRBJ2-2; 9 bases fit TRBD1. Germline-derived CDR1 and CDR2 are SNHLY and FYNNEI. V lost 5 bases to trimming and J lost 8 bases; unmatched junction nucleotides: 6. CDR3 size: 14 residues. The CDR3 region is CASSIDRGSGELFF. The DNA for the CDR3 is TGTGCCAGCAGTATCGACAGGGGGTCGGGGGAGCTGTTTTTT. The complete variable domain, with remaining parts taken from reference TRBV2 and TRBJ2-2, reads EPEVTQTPSHQVTQMGQEVILRCVPISNHLYFYWYRQILGQKVEFLVSFYNNEISEKSEIFDDQFSVERPDGSNFTLKIRSTKLEDSAMYFCASSIDRGSGELFFGEGSRLTVL.

This chain joins TRBV6-5 and TRBJ2-7; 11 nucleotides line up with TRBD1. The CDR3 consists of 15 residues. Germline V CDR1 and CDR2: MNHEY, SVGAGI. V trimming: 5 bases; J trimming: 3 bases; junction bases outside the gene matches: 6. The CDR3 protein is CASSLRDRGSYEQYF. The CDR3 nucleotides are TGTGCCAGCAGTCTCCGGGACAGGGGGAGCTACGAGCAGTACTTC.

V is TRBV7-2 and J is TRBJ2-7; D possibly corresponds to TRBD2 (5 bases). Trimming removed 5 bases at V and 4 bases at J, with 18 bases between. The V gene's germline CDR1 is SGHTA and CDR2 FQGNSA. The CDR3 has 15 amino acids. CDR3 protein: CASSLAVVARYEQYF. In nucleotides, the CDR3 is TGTGCCAGCAGCCTCGCCGTGGTAGCGCGATACGAGCAGTACTTC.

The gene calls are TRBV6-5 and TRBJ1-6; D remains unclear. Trimming removed 2 bases at V and 7 bases at J, with 12 bases between. Germline CDR1 MNHEY, CDR2 SVGAGI. This CDR3 is 15 amino acids long. The CDR3 sequence: CASSYLGTKNSPLHF. DNA of the CDR3: TGTGCCAGCAGTTACCTAGGTACTAAGAATTCACCCCTCCACTTT.

This chain links TRBV27 with TRBJ1-1; TRBD1 matches at 7 bases. This CDR3 is built from 14 residues. The germline gives CDR1 MNHEY, CDR2 SMNVEV (reference sequence). V trimming: 7 bases; J trimming: 1 base; junction bases outside the gene matches: 6. CDR3 sequence (DNA): TGTGCCAGCACTCCTCGACAGGGGAACACTGAAGCTTTCTTT. This codes for CASTPRQGNTEAFF.

The chain is built from TRBV11-2 and TRBJ2-1; no reliable D call. Trimming took 5 bases from V and 8 from J, leaving 13 bases between them. The CDR3 has 13 amino acids. The germline V gene has CDR1 SGHAT and CDR2 FQNNGV. This CDR3 is CASSPLVADEQFF. The CDR3 DNA reads TGTGCCAGCAGCCCGCTTGTGGCGGATGAGCAGTTCTTC.

The chain joins TRBV5-5 to TRBJ2-7, with TRBD1 matching 8 bases. With 0 bases clipped from V and 1 base from J, the junction kept 3 bases outside the gene matches. Germline values: CDR1 SGHKS, CDR2 YYEKEE (reference sequence). The CDR3 extends over 15 amino acids. CDR3 DNA sequence: TGTGCCAGCAGCTTGGTGACAGGGGAATCCTACGAGCAGTACTTC. It specifies CASSLVTGESYEQYF.

V and J are TRBV14 and TRBJ2-4, with D possibly matching TRBD1 (6 bases). Germline CDR1 reads SGHDN; CDR2 reads FVKESK. The CDR3 has 13 residues. Trimming took 4 bases from V and 9 from J, leaving 13 bases between them. The CDR3 nucleotides read TGTGCCAGCAGCCTTGGGACACTGGGCATTCAGTACTTC. Amino acid sequence: CASSLGTLGIQYF.

The chain recombines TRBV5-1 with TRBJ2-3, with 8 bases lining up with TRBD2. Germline loops: CDR1 SGHRS, CDR2 YFSETQ. The V and J ends lost 1 base and 4 bases, in that order; junction bases with no gene match: 2. The CDR3 totals 14 residues. DNA for the CDR3: TGCGCCAGCAGCTTGAAGACTAGCGCAGATACGCAGTATTTT. Amino acids: CASSLKTSADTQYF.

The chain carries TRBV11-2 and TRBJ1-5; the D gene is possibly TRBD1 (5 bases). The length of the CDR3 is 14 residues. V lost 2 bases to trimming and J lost 4 bases, with 9 bases between them. The V gene's germline CDR1 is SGHAT and CDR2 FQNNGV. The CDR3 sequence is CASSLPGKNQPQHF. The CDR3 bases are TGTGCCAGCAGCTTACCAGGGAAAAATCAGCCCCAGCATTTT.

The J gene is TRBJ1-2, the V gene TRBV5-4, with TRBD1 matching 8 bases. Per germline, CDR1 SGHNT and CDR2 YYREEE (reference sequence). The CDR3 runs 14 residues. The trim removed 3 bases at V and 2 bases at J, leaving 3 bases unmatched. CDR3 in amino acids: CASSSRQGNYGYTF. The CDR3 coding sequence is TGTGCCAGCAGCTCCAGACAGGGGAACTATGGCTACACCTTC.